A single sample gave rise to the 27 T cell receptor beta chains below, sequenced in a study of blood T cells in healthy people across ages. PCR was performed a second time for 7 to 11 cycles using a sample-barcoded 5' primer and a J-beta primer mix. TCRdb itself ran the 5' RACE reads through MiXCR, one entry per CDR3 protein. The top ten clones hold 25% to 30% of a sample with some 860,000 distinct CDR3 sequences, 56% of them seen once. Sequenced input: blood. These TCRs come from a man aged 35-49 years in good health.

The V call is TRBV5-1, the J call TRBJ2-7; 7 nucleotides agree with TRBD2. The germline CDR1 and CDR2 sequences are SGHRS and YFSETQ. V dropped 2 bases and J dropped 3; count of bases not matched to a gene: 5. The CDR3 has 14 residues. The DNA for the CDR3 is TGCGCCAGCAGCTTCCGGGACTATGACTACGAGCAGTACTTC. Translation gives CASSFRDYDYEQYF.

This rearrangement joins TRBV2 to TRBJ2-7, with TRBD2 matching 7 bases. The closer fit of TRBJ2-5 to the DNA end suggests the J call may be wrong. This CDR3 spans 14 amino acids. Germline CDR1 is SNHLY and CDR2 is FYNNEI. The CDR3 sequence: CASSERGEGETQYF. Here the CDR3 DNA reads TGTGCCAGCAGTGAACGGGGGGAAGGGGAGACCCAGTACTTC.

CDR3 nucleotide sequence: TGTGCCAGCAGTTTGAGTCAGTCTCTCTATGGCTACACCTTC. It codes for CASSLSQSLYGYTF. The chain is built from TRBV12-3 or TRBV12-4 and TRBJ1-2; the D is unclear. Trimming removed 3 bases from V and 4 bases from J, with 12 bases in between. The length of the CDR3 is 14 residues.

The table lists this clonotype with a count of one. The J gene is TRBJ2-1, the V gene TRBV29-1, with a tentative D call TRBD1 (6 bases). Looked up from germline, CDR1 is SQVTM and CDR2 is ANQGSEA. The CDR3 length is 15 residues. Trimming removed 5 bases at V and 7 bases at J, with 21 bases between. For the CDR3, the DNA is TGCAGCGTTAAGATGGGGACAAATATTGGGAATGAGCAGTTCTTC. This gives the protein CSVKMGTNIGNEQFF.

This clonotype appeared a few times. The V call is TRBV2, the J call TRBJ1-4; 7 nucleotides match TRBD1. This CDR3 region has 16 residues. From germline, CDR1 is SNHLY and CDR2 FYNNEI. Trimming took 3 bases from V and 5 from J; bases not matched to a gene: 9. CDR3 residues: CASSEGTVDRNEKLFF. For the CDR3, the DNA is TGTGCCAGCAGTGAGGGGACAGTTGATCGAAATGAAAAACTGTTTTTT.

The chain couples TRBV5-1 to TRBJ2-5; tentative D call: TRBD1 (6 bases). The V and J ends lost 7 bases and 2 bases respectively, with 15 bases between them. Germline V gene lookup returns CDR1 SGHRS and CDR2 YFSETQ. This CDR3 contains 14 residues. For the CDR3, the DNA is TGCGCCAGCCGAAGGGCAGGGGTACAAGAGACCCAGTACTTC. This codes for CASRRAGVQETQYF. Full variable domain (rest looked up from reference TRBV5-1 and TRBJ2-5): KAGVTQTPRYLIKTRGQQVTLSCSPISGHRSVSWYQQTPGQGLQFLFEYFSETQRNKGNFPGRFSGRQFSNSRSEMNVSTLELGDSALYLCASRRAGVQETQYFGPGTRLLVL.

The chain combines TRBV5-5 with TRBJ2-1; 10 nucleotides align to TRBD2. V trimming: 0 bases; J trimming: 2 bases; junction bases outside the gene matches: 5. The CDR3 length is 17 residues. The germline V gene encodes CDR1 SGHKS and CDR2 YYEKEE (reference sequence). CDR3 loop: CASSLGVAGGTYNEQFF. The CDR3 DNA is TGTGCCAGCAGCTTGGGGGTAGCGGGGGGTACCTACAATGAGCAGTTCTTC.

The chain joins TRBV7-9 to TRBJ1-2; 9 positions agree with TRBD1. J lost 4 bases, V lost 5 bases, and 14 bases had no gene match. The germline gives CDR1 SEHNR, CDR2 FQNEAQ (reference sequence). The CDR3 is 17 amino acids. CDR3 DNA sequence: TGTGCCAGCAGCCCTAGGACAGGGGACCCAGACTTCTATGGCTACACCTTC. Translating it yields CASSPRTGDPDFYGYTF.

There are a few counts of this clonotype. CDR3 coding DNA: TGCAGTGCTAGGCGGGGACAGGGCTACGAGCAGTACTTC. This gives the protein CSARRGQGYEQYF. This chain links TRBV20-1 with TRBJ2-7; 9 bases map to TRBD1. CDR1 DFQATT and CDR2 SNEGSKA come from the germline V gene (reference sequence). V was pared by 3 bases and J by 3 bases, with 3 bases of the junction left unmatched. This CDR3 contains 13 residues.

This clonotype was observed a handful of times. The chain joins TRBV10-3 to TRBJ2-4; D not resolved. The J call may not be correct, given that the DNA end is closer to TRBJ2-7. The germline gives CDR1 ENHRY, CDR2 SYGVKD. The CDR3 runs 12 residues. The CDR3 coding sequence is TGTGCCATCAGTCTCCTTTCCTACGAGCAGTACTTC. Residues: CAISLLSYEQYF.

The chain uses TRBV5-1 and TRBJ2-7; 8 bases agree with TRBD2. The CDR3 is 13 residues long. From germline, CDR1 is SGHRS and CDR2 YFSETQ. V gave up 4 bases and J gave up 5 bases; unmatched junction bases: 5. The CDR3 region has the DNA TGCGCCAGCAGCGAGGGACTAGTAAACGAGCAGTACTTC. It is translated as CASSEGLVNEQYF.

This chain connects TRBV20-1 to TRBJ2-5; TRBD2 is a possible D gene (6 bases). This CDR3 spans 14 amino acids. Germline CDR1 and CDR2: DFQATT and SNEGSKA (reference sequence). V was shortened by 3 bases and J by 1 base, with 12 bases between the two germline ends. CDR3 coding DNA: TGCAGTGCTAGCGGAGGAGGGAGCCAAGAGACCCAGTACTTC. This encodes CSASGGGSQETQYF.

Only a few counts were recorded for this clonotype. The chain is built from TRBV29-1 and TRBJ2-5, with D possibly matching TRBD1 (6 bases). The CDR3 spans 13 residues. The V gene lost 7 bases and the J gene lost 4 bases, with 16 bases spanning the gap. The germline CDR1 and CDR2 sequences are SQVTM and ANQGSEA. The CDR3 coding sequence is TGCAGCGGACAGGAGAACTCCGGAGAGACCCAGTACTTC. Protein product: CSGQENSGETQYF.

The chain has TRBV3-1 and TRBJ2-7; D ambiguous. Germline V lookup: CDR1 LGHDT, CDR2 YNNKEL (reference sequence). This CDR3 spans 14 amino acids. V lost 3 bases and J 1 base, leaving 10 bases between the germline ends. The DNA of the CDR3 is TGTGCCAGCAGCCACGGATATGAATCCTACGAGCAGTACTTC. It encodes CASSHGYESYEQYF.

The CDR3 coding sequence is TGTGCCAGCAGACAGGGGGTCTCCTACAATGAGCAGTTCTTC. Protein: CASRQGVSYNEQFF. V and J are TRBV5-6 and TRBJ2-1; 8 positions agree with TRBD1. The length of the CDR3 is 14 residues. Per the germline V gene, CDR1 is SGHDT and CDR2 is YYEEEE. The trim removed 5 bases at V and 0 bases at J, leaving 1 base unmatched.

CDR3 nucleotide sequence: TGTGCCAGCAGTCCGCCCCTGTTGGGGGCGCAGACCTACAATGAGCAGTTCTTC. Amino acid sequence: CASSPPLLGAQTYNEQFF. This chain uses TRBV6-1 with TRBJ2-1; D possibly corresponds to TRBD1 (6 bases). CDR1 is MNHNS, CDR2 SASEGT, per germline. The CDR3 totals 18 residues. V gave up 5 bases and J gave up 2 bases, with 22 bases separating them.

J is TRBJ2-1 and V is TRBV4-2, with 13 bases that match TRBD2. The CDR3 totals 15 residues. V was pared by 2 bases and J by 8 bases, with 3 bases of the junction left unmatched. Germline V gives CDR1 LGHNA, CDR2 YNFKEQ. CDR3 coding DNA: TGTGCCAGCAGCCAAACTAGCGGGGGGGCCGATGAGCAGTTCTTC. Residues: CASSQTSGGADEQFF.

This clonotype came up a few times. V and J are TRBV4-3 and TRBJ2-3, with D tentatively TRBD2 (6 bases). Germline loops: CDR1 LGHNA, CDR2 YSLEER. With 1 base removed from V and 11 bases from J, the gap between germline ends came to 13 bases. The CDR3 contains 13 residues. CDR3 in amino acids: CASSQVTGTLQYF. The DNA of the CDR3 is TGCGCCAGCAGCCAAGTCACGGGGACTTTGCAGTATTTT.

The chain is built from TRBV6-5 and TRBJ1-5, with 8 nucleotides matching TRBD1. CDR3 size: 13 residues. The V gene's germline CDR1 is MNHEY and CDR2 SVGAGI. V shed 5 bases and J 7 bases; nucleotides not matched to a gene: 4. DNA of the CDR3: TGTGCCAGCAGTGGACAGGGATACCAGCCCCAGCATTTT. Protein: CASSGQGYQPQHF.

This clonotype was detected only a few times. This rearrangement joins TRBV14 to TRBJ2-5; D possibly corresponds to TRBD1 (6 bases). The DNA end is a closer match to TRBJ2-7, so the J assignment may be wrong. Germline lookup yields CDR1 SGHDN and CDR2 FVKESK. The CDR3 is 15 amino acids. This CDR3 reads CASSQESQGIDEQYF. CDR3 in DNA: TGTGCCAGCAGCCAAGAAAGTCAGGGGATCGACGAGCAGTACTTC.

The chain is built from TRBV9 and TRBJ2-1, with 7 bases lining up with TRBD2. The V and J ends lost 3 bases and 4 bases, in that order; junction bases with no gene match: 19. Germline V gene sequence: CDR1 SGDLS, CDR2 YYNGEE. The CDR3 is 19 amino acids. In DNA form, the CDR3 reads TGTGCCAGCAGCGGTTACCGCGGGGAGGGCCCACCTATATACAATGAGCAGTTCTTC. Protein: CASSGYRGEGPPIYNEQFF.

The chain uses TRBV20-1 and TRBJ1-5; D is possibly TRBD1 (5 bases). CDR3 length: 14 amino acids. Per the germline V gene, CDR1 is DFQATT and CDR2 is SNEGSKA (reference sequence). V was clipped by 7 bases and J by 3 bases, with 16 bases between them. The CDR3 loop reads CSGLTAGPNQPQHF. The CDR3 DNA follows: TGCAGTGGACTAACTGCGGGGCCCAATCAGCCCCAGCATTTT.

CDR3 sequence: CSVEDPWDSGETQYF. The CDR3 coding sequence is TGCAGCGTTGAAGATCCCTGGGACTCTGGGGAGACCCAGTACTTC. The chain combines TRBV29-1 with TRBJ2-5, with a tentative D call TRBD2 (6 bases). Germline V CDR1 and CDR2: SQVTM, ANQGSEA. There are 15 residues in the CDR3. The ends were cut back, 0 bases at V and 5 bases at J, with 16 bases in the middle.

The chain recombines TRBV14 with TRBJ2-4; D is unclear. Trimming shortened V by 3 bases and J by 0 bases, and 9 bases separated the two germline ends. The length of the CDR3 is 15 residues. CDR1 and CDR2 from the germline V gene are SGHDN and FVKESK. This CDR3 is CASSQPSLAKNIQYF. CDR3 in DNA: TGTGCCAGCAGCCAGCCTAGTCTAGCCAAAAACATTCAGTACTTC.

V gene TRBV5-4 combines with J gene TRBJ2-3, with no clear D. Trimming took off 4 bases at V and 2 bases at J, with 11 bases between the two ends. From germline, CDR1 is SGHNT and CDR2 YYREEE (reference sequence). This CDR3 contains 14 residues. This CDR3 reads CASSNGLNTDTQYF. CDR3 nucleotide sequence: TGTGCCAGCAGCAACGGATTAAACACAGATACGCAGTATTTT.

The CDR3 spells CSTEGGLSSYNEQFF. The CDR3 region has the DNA TGCAGTACTGAGGGGGGGCTTAGCTCCTACAATGAGCAGTTCTTC. The rearrangement joins TRBV20-1 to TRBJ2-1; D perhaps matches TRBD2 (7 bases). V lost 8 bases, J lost 0 bases, and 17 bases lay in between. Germline V gene data show CDR1 as DFQATT and CDR2 as SNEGSKA (reference sequence). The CDR3 length is 15 residues.

Written as DNA, the CDR3 is TGTGCCAGCAGCGCACTTCAGCAGTCCGAGCAGTACTTC. Its translation: CASSALQQSEQYF. V and J are TRBV12-3 or TRBV12-4 and TRBJ2-4; no clear D gene. The J call may not be correct, given that the DNA end is closer to TRBJ2-7. The CDR3 contains 13 residues.